This T cell receptor (beta chain) was identified during a study of shared clonotypes between healthy human individuals. Overall study context: In total, the donors were two women and a few men aged 18 to 49. Overall study findings and caveats: Sequencing depth was predicted to influence how clonotypes are shared among donors.

V was pared by 5 bases and J by 4 bases, with 17 bases between. This CDR3 region has 15 residues. Germline loops: CDR1 MNHEY, CDR2 SMNVEV (reference sequence). The naive CD8 fraction comprised CD45RO-negative cells positively selected for CCR7 and excluded terminally differentiated effector memory CD45RA+ cells. Caucasian adults living in Nashville, Tennessee, provided all samples. The protocol was immunoSEQ multiplex PCR, while the TCRdb copy is restricted to in-frame clones and leaves out a portion. Seen here are roughly 2.1 million clones, approximately 94% observed once, and the top ten hold roughly 1.7%. In this sample, this clone turned up once. What it binds is not known.

V usage is TRBV27 and J usage is TRBJ1-2; D is unclear. The sequence was collected from a young man in good health. Some clones in this sample may be carry-over from other donors' samples. The sequenced sample was naive CD8+ T cells from PBMCs. CDR3 region: CASSIGGGFGYGYTF. The CDR3 DNA sequence: TGTGCCAGCAGTATAGGAGGCGGGTTTGGCTATGGCTACACCTTC.